This T cell receptor beta chain derives from a study of T-cell reconstitution after alpha-beta-depleted transplantation in children. Study results and limitations: In patients about two months after transplant, alpha-beta T cells reportedly arose from several hundred expanded graft clones. By one year post-transplant, T-cell counts and diversity largely arose from T cells that were newly produced. High day-60 TCRbeta diversity in some patients came from surviving recipient T cells and thymic progenitors.

This clonotype was counted many times. As yet, its antigen is unknown. The V gene's germline CDR1 is MDHEN and CDR2 SYDVKM. Trimming left V 2 bases short and J 10 bases short, with 12 bases between. CDR3 length: 12 residues. TCRbeta library preparation incorporated unique molecular identifiers. From the PCR reads, TCRdb called clonotypes with MiXCR, one entry per CDR3 protein. Of roughly 250,000 distinct CDR3 sequences listed, 7.5% to 9.5% are singletons. The source is a male patient younger than 18 who had a stem cell transplant for acute lymphoblastic leukemia, so the T cells may come from the graft donor. The chain joins TRBV28 to TRBJ2-7; D is possibly TRBD1 or TRBD2 (6 bases each). The sample consisted of PBMCs, mostly from graft donor cells, taken 180 days after TCRalphabeta/CD19-depleted stem cell transplant. This chain's CDR3 is CASSLPGGGQYF. In DNA, the CDR3 is TGTGCCAGCAGTTTACCTGGAGGGGGACAGTACTTC.